One and the same sample provided the 9 T cell receptor beta chains below, sequenced in a study of blood T cell repertoires in COVID-19. Repertoires were generated with immunoSEQ multiplex PCR, while TCRdb's copy carries only in-frame clones and drops some. The table lists 10,000 to 14,000 clones, 88% of them singletons. The sample comprised peripheral blood. All receptors derive from a human donor in a cohort sampled during active COVID-19.

This chain joins TRBV7-9 and TRBJ2-2; 7 bases agree with TRBD2. Trimming took 4 bases from V and 4 from J; bases not matched to a gene: 15. Germline-derived CDR1 and CDR2 are SEHNR and FQNEAQ (reference sequence). The CDR3 totals 18 residues. DNA of the CDR3: TGTGCCAGCAGCTACCCGATATTGCGCTCGGGGGGCACCGGGGAGCTGTTTTTT. This codes for CASSYPILRSGGTGELFF.

This rearrangement joins TRBV5-1 to TRBJ1-1, with D unclear. Trimming stripped 4 bases from V and 4 bases from J, with 14 bases between. This CDR3 region has 14 residues. Germline CDR1 SGHRS, CDR2 YFSETQ. In DNA, the CDR3 is TGCGCCAGCAGCCCCAATATAGCTAGCACTGAAGCTTTCTTT. This sequence encodes CASSPNIASTEAFF.

The chain links TRBV2 to TRBJ1-1; D is uncertain. Between the trimmed V and J ends, which lost 4 bases and 4 bases, there was a span of 16 bases. Germline values: CDR1 SNHLY, CDR2 FYNNEI. The CDR3 is made up of 15 amino acids. CDR3: CASSVVGREGTEAFF. The DNA for the CDR3 is TGTGCCAGCAGTGTCGTCGGACGGGAGGGCACTGAAGCTTTCTTT.

V and J are TRBV10-3 and TRBJ1-2; perhaps TRBD1 as D (5 bases). The CDR3 loop spans 13 amino acids. The ends were cut back, 2 bases at V and 5 bases at J, with 9 bases in the middle. Germline CDR1 and CDR2: ENHRY and SYGVKD. CDR3 nucleotides: TGTGCCATCAGTGAGGGGGCTTCATATGGCTACACCTTC. As protein: CAISEGASYGYTF.

This sequence joins TRBV7-6 and TRBJ2-3; unclear D gene. The germline gives CDR1 SGHVS, CDR2 FNYEAQ. The CDR3 is 14 amino acids. V was pared by 5 bases and J by 6 bases, with 15 bases between. The CDR3: CASSPGPSHDTQYF. The CDR3 coding sequence is TGTGCCAGCAGCCCCGGTCCTTCCCACGATACGCAGTATTTT.

This clone was detected only once. The V and J genes are TRBV5-1 and TRBJ2-1; TRBD2 might be the D (5 bases). Germline V gives CDR1 SGHRS, CDR2 YFSETQ. The CDR3 length is 16 residues. V was shortened by 0 bases and J by 5 bases, with 15 bases between the two germline ends. The CDR3 sequence: CASSLDLALTHNEQFF. CDR3 bases: TGCGCCAGCAGCTTGGATCTAGCCCTAACCCACAATGAGCAGTTCTTC.

The chain employs TRBV4-2 and TRBJ1-4; D perhaps matches TRBD1 (6 bases). Germline V gives CDR1 LGHNA, CDR2 YNFKEQ. The CDR3 is 14 amino acids. Trimming pared 0 bases from V and 11 bases from J, leaving 13 bases between. The CDR3 reads CASSQDGSGQKLFF. CDR3 DNA sequence: TGTGCCAGCAGCCAAGACGGGTCCGGACAGAAACTGTTTTTT.

The rearrangement joins TRBV10-3 to TRBJ1-2; TRBD1 matches at 8 bases. This CDR3 comprises 15 residues. After removal of 4 bases from V and 3 bases from J, the junction contained 7 bases not matched to a gene. The germline V gene has CDR1 ENHRY and CDR2 SYGVKD. The CDR3 is CAISAPPGQDYGYTF. CDR3 DNA: TGTGCCATCAGTGCTCCCCCGGGACAGGACTATGGCTACACCTTC.

This sequence joins TRBV28 and TRBJ1-2; D not resolved. The length of the CDR3 is 13 residues. Trimming cost V 2 bases and J 7 bases, with 11 bases left between them. Germline-derived CDR1 and CDR2 are MDHEN and SYDVKM. CDR3 in DNA: TGTGCCAGCAGTTTACCCCCACGGGTTGGCTACACCTTC. Residues: CASSLPPRVGYTF.